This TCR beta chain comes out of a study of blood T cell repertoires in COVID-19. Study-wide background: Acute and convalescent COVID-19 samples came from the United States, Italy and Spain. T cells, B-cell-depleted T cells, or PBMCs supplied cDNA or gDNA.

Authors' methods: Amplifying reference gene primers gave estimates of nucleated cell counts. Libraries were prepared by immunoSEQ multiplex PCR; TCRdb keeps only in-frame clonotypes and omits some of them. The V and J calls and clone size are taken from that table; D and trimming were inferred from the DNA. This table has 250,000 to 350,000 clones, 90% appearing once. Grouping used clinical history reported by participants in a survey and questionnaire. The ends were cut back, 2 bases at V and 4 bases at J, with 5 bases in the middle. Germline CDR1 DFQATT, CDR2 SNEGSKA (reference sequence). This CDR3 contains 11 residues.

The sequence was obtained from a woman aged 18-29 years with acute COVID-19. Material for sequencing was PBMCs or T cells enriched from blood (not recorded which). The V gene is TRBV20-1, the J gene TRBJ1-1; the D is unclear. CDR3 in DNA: TGCAGTGCTAGATGGAGCACTGAAGCTTTCTTT. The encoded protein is CSARWSTEAFF.